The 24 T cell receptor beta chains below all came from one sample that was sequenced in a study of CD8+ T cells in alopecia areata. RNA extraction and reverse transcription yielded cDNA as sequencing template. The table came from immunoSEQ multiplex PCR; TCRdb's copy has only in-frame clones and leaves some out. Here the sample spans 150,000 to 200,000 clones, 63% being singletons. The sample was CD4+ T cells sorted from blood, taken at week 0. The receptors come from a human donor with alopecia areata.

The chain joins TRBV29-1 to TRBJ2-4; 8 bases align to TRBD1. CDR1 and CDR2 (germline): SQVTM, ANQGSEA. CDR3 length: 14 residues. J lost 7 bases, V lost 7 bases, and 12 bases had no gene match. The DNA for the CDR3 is TGCAGCGCCTCGGACAGGGTTGGTGGGAACATTCAGTACTTC. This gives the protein CSASDRVGGNIQYF.

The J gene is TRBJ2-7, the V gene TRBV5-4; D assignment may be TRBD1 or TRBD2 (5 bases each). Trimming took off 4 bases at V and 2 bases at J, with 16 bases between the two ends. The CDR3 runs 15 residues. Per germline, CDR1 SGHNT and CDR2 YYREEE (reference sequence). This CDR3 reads CASSPGTLGAYEQYF. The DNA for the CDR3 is TGTGCCAGCAGCCCGGGGACCCTCGGGGCCTACGAGCAGTACTTC.

The CDR3 protein is CAWSEGQFNQPQHF. The DNA for the CDR3 is TGTGCCTGGAGCGAAGGACAGTTCAATCAGCCCCAGCATTTT. The chain recombines TRBV30 with TRBJ1-5, with D possibly TRBD1 on 6 matching bases. The length of the CDR3 is 14 residues. Trimming pared 3 bases from V and 3 bases from J, leaving 12 bases between. Germline V gene sequence: CDR1 GTSNPN, CDR2 SVGIG (reference sequence).

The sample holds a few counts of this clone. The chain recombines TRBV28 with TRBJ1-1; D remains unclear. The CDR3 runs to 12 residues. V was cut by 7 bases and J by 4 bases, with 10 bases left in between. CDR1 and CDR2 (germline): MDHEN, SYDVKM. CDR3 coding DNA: TGTGCCAGCACCTCCGGGCCCACTGAAGCTTTCTTT. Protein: CASTSGPTEAFF.

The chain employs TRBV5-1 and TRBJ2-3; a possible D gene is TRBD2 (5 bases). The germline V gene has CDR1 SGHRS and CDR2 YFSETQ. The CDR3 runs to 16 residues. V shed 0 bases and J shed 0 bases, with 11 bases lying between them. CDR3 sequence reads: CASSLAGEFSTDTQYF. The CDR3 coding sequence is TGCGCCAGCAGCTTGGCCGGGGAGTTCAGCACAGATACGCAGTATTTT. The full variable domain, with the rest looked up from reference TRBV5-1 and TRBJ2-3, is KAGVTQTPRYLIKTRGQQVTLSCSPISGHRSVSWYQQTPGQGLQFLFEYFSETQRNKGNFPGRFSGRQFSNSRSEMNVSTLELGDSALYLCASSLAGEFSTDTQYFGPGTRLTVL.

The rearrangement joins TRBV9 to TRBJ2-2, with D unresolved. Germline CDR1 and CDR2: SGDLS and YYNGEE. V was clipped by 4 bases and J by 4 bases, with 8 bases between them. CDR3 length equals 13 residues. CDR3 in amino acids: CASSPTFTGELFF. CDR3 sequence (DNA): TGTGCCAGCAGCCCAACCTTCACCGGGGAGCTGTTTTTT. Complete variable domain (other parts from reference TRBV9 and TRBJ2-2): DSGVTQTPKHLITATGQRVTLRCSPRSGDLSVYWYQQSLDQGLQFLIQYYNGEERAKGNILERFSAQQFPDLHSELNLSSLELGDSALYFCASSPTFTGELFFGEGSRLTVL.

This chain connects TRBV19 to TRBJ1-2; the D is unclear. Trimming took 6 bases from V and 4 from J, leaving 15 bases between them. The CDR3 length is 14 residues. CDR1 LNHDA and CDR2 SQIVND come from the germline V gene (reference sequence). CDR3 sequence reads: CASSRPGRAYGYTF. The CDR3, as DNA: TGTGCCAGTAGCAGGCCCGGGCGCGCCTATGGCTACACCTTC.

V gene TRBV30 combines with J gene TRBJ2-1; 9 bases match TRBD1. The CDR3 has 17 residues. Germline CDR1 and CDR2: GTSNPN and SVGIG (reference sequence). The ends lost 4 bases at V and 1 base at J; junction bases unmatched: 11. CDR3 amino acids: CAWTSTRDRVSYNEQFF. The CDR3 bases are TGTGCCTGGACTTCAACCCGGGACAGGGTGTCCTACAATGAGCAGTTCTTC.

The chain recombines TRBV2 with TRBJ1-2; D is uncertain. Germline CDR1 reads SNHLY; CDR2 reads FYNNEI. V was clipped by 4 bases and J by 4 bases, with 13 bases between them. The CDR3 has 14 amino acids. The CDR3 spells CASSGMGFTYGYTF. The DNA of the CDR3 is TGTGCCAGCAGTGGTATGGGGTTCACCTATGGCTACACCTTC. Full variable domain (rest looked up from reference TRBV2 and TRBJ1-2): EPEVTQTPSHQVTQMGQEVILRCVPISNHLYFYWYRQILGQKVEFLVSFYNNEISEKSEIFDDQFSVERPDGSNFTLKIRSTKLEDSAMYFCASSGMGFTYGYTFGSGTRLTVV.

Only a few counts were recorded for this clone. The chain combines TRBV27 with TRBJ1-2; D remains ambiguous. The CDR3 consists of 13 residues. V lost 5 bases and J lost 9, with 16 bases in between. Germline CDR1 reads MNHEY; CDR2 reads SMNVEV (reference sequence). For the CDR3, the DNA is TGTGCCAGCAGTCCGTTTCCCGATTATCGCTACACCTTC. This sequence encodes CASSPFPDYRYTF.

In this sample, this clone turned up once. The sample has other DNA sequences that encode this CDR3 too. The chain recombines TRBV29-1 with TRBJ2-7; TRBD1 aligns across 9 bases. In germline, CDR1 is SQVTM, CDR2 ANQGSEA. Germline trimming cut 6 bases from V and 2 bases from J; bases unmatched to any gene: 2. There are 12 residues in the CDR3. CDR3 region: CSVRQGAYEQYF. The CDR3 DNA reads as TGCAGCGTGAGACAGGGGGCCTACGAGCAGTACTTC.

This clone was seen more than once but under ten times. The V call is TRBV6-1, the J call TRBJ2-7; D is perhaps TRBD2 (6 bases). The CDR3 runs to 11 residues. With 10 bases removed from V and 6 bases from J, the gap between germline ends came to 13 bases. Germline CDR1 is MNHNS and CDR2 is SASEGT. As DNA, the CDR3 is TGTGCCACGGTTCTGGGAGGCGAGCAGTACTTC. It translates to CATVLGGEQYF.

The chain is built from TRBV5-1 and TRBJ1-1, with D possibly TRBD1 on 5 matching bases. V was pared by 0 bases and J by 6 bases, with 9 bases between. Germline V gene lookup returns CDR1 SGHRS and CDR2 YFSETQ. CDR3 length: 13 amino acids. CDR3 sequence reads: CASSLVGTAEAFF. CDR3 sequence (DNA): TGCGCCAGCAGCTTGGTTGGGACGGCTGAAGCTTTCTTT.

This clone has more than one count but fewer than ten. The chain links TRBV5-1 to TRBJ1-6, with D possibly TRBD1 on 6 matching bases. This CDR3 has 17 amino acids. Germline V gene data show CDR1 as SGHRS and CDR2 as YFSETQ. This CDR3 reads CASSHREPPRNNSPLHF. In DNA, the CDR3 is TGCGCAAGCTCCCACAGGGAGCCCCCACGGAATAATTCACCCCTCCACTTT.

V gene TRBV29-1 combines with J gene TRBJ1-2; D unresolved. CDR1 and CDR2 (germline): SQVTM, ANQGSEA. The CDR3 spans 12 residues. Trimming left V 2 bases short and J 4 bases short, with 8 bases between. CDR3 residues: CSVERRFYGYTF. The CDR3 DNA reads TGCAGCGTTGAAAGGCGGTTCTATGGCTACACCTTC.

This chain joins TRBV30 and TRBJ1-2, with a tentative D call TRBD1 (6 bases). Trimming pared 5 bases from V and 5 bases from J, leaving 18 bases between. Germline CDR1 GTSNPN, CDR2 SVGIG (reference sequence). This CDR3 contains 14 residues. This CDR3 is CAWERRGRRYGYTF. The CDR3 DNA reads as TGTGCCTGGGAGAGGCGGGGGCGTAGGTATGGCTACACCTTC.

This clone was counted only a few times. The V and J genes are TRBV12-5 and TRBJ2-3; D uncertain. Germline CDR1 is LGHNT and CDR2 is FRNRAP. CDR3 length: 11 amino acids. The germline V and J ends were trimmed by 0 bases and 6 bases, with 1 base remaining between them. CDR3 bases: TGTGCTAGTGGTTTGGTGGATACGCAGTATTTT. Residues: CASGLVDTQYF.

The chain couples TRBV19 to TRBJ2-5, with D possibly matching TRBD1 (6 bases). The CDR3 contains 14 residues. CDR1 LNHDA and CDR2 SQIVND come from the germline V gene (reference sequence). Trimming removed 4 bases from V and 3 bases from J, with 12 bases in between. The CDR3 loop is CASSTWDKEETQYF. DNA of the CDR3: TGTGCCAGTAGTACCTGGGACAAAGAAGAGACCCAGTACTTC. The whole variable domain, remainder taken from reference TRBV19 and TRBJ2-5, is DGGITQSPKYLFRKEGQNVTLSCEQNLNHDAMYWYRQDPGQGLRLIYYSQIVNDFQKGDIAEGYSVSREKKESFPLTVTSAQKNPTAFYLCASSTWDKEETQYFGPGTRLLVL.

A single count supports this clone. CDR3 residues: CASSQAGTSGTDTQYF. CDR3 nucleotide sequence: TGCGCCAGCAGCCAAGCTGGGACTAGCGGCACAGATACGCAGTATTTT. This chain uses TRBV4-3 with TRBJ2-3; 10 bases agree with TRBD2. The junction had 2 bases not matched to a gene; V was cut back by 1 base and J by 1 base. The CDR3 spans 16 residues. Germline V gene data show CDR1 as LGHNA and CDR2 as YSLEER.

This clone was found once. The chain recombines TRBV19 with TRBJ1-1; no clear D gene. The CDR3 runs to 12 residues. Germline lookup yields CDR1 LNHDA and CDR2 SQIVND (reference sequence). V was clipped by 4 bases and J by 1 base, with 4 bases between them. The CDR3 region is CASSRSNTEAFF. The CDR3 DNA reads TGTGCCAGTAGTAGGTCGAACACTGAAGCTTTCTTT.

The CDR3 protein is CAWSGQGETQYF. CDR3 DNA: TGTGCCTGGAGTGGACAGGGGGAGACCCAGTACTTC. The chain couples TRBV30 to TRBJ2-5; 8 bases are shared with TRBD1. Trimming at V came to 1 base and at J to 5 bases, leaving 0 bases not matched to a gene. The CDR3 is 12 amino acids. Germline CDR1 and CDR2: GTSNPN and SVGIG (reference sequence).

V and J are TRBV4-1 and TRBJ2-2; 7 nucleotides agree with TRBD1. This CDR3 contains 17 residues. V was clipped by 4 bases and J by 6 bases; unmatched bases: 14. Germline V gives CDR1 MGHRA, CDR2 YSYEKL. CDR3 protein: CASSPLPLLTGAGELFF. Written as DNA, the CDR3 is TGCGCCAGCAGCCCACTCCCCCTCCTTACAGGGGCCGGGGAGCTGTTTTTT.

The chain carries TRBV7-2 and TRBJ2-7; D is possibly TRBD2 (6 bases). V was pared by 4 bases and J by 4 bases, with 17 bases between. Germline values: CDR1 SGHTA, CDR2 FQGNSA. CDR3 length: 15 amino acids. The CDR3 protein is CASSSPSGGEYEQYF. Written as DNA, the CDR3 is TGTGCCAGCAGCTCCCCCAGTGGCGGGGAGTACGAGCAGTACTTC.

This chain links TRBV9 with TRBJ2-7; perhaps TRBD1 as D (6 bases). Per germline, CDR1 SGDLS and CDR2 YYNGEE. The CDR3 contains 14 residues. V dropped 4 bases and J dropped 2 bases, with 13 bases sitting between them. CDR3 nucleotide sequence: TGTGCCAGCAGCCCCGAGGGGGACGCCTACGAGCAGTACTTC. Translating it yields CASSPEGDAYEQYF. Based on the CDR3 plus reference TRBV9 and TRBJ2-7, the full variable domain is DSGVTQTPKHLITATGQRVTLRCSPRSGDLSVYWYQQSLDQGLQFLIQYYNGEERAKGNILERFSAQQFPDLHSELNLSSLELGDSALYFCASSPEGDAYEQYFGPGTRLTVT.